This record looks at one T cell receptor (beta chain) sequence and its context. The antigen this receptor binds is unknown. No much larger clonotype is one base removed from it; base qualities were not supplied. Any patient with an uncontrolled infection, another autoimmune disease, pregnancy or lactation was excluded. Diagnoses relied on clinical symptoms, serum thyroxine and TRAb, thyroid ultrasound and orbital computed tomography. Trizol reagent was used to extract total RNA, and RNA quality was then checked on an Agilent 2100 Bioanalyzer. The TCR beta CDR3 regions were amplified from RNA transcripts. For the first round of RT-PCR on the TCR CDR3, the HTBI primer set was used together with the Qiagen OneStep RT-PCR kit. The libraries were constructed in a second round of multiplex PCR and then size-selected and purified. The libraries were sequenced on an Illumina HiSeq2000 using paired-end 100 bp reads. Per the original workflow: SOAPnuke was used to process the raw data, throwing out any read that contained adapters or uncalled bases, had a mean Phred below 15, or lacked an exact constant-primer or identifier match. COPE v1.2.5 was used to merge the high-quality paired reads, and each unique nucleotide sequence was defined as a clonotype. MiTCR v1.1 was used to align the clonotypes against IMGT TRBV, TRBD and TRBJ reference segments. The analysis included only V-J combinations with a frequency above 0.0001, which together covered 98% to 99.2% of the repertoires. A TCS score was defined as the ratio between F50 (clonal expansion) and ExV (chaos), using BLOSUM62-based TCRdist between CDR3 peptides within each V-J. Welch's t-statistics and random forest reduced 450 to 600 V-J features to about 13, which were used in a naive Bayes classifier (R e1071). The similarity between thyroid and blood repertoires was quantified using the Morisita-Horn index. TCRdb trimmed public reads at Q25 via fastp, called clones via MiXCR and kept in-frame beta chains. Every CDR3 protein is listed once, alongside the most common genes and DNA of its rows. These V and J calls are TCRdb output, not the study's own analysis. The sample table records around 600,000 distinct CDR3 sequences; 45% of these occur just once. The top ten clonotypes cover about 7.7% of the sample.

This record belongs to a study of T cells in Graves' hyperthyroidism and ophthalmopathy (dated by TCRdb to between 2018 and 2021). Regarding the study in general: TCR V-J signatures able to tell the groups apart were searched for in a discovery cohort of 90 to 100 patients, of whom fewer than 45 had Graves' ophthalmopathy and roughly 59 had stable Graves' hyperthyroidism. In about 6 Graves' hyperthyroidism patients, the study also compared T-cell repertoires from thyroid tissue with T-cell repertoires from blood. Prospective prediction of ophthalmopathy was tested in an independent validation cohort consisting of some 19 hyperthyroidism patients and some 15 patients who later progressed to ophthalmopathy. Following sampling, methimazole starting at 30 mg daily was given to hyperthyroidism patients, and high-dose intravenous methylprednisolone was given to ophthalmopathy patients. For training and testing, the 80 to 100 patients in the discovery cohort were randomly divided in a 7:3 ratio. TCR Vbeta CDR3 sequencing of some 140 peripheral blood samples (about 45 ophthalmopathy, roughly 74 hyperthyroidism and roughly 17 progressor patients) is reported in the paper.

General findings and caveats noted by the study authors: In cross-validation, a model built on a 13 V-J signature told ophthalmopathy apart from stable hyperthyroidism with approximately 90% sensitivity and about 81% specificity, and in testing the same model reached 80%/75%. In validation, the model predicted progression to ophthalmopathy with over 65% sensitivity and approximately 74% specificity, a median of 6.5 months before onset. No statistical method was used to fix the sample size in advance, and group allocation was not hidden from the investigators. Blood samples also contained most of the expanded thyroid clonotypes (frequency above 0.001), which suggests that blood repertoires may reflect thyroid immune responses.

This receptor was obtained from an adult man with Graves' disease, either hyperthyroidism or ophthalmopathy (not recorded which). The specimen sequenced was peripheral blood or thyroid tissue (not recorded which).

The CDR3 protein sequence reads: CASSSPPFGGEKLFF. The DNA reads TGTGCCAGCAGCTCACCTCCCTTTGGCGGGGAAAAACTGTTTTTT. In this chain, TRBV7-1 is recombined with TRBJ1-4; no D gene can be assigned with confidence. TRBV7-1 carries the ORF label, with uncertain function. From the cysteine up to the phenylalanine, the CDR3 has a length of 15 residues. The read is trimmed to its CDR3 DNA, 45 bases read in frame from base 1. Relative to germline, V is 2 bases shorter and J is 8 bases shorter, with 15 bases between their ends.